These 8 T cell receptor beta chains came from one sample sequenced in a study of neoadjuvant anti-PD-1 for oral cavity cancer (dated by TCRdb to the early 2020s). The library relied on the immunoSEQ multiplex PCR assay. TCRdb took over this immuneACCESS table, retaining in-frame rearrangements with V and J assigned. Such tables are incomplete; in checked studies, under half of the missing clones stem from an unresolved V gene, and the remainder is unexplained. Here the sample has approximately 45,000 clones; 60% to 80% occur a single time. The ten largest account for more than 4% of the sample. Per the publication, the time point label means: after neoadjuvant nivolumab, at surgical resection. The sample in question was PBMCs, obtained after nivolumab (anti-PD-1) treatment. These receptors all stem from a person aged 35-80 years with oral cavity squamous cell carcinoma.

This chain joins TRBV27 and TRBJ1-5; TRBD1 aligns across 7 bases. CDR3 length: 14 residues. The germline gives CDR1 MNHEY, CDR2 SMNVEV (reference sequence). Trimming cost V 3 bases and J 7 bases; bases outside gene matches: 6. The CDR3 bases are TGTGCCAGCAGTTTTAGGGGGCCCACGCAGCCCCAGCATTTT. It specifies CASSFRGPTQPQHF.

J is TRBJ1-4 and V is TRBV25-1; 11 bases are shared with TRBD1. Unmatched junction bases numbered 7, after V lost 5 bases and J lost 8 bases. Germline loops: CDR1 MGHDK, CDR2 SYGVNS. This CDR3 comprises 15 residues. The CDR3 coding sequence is TGTGCCAGCAGTTGGGGAGGGACAGGGGGAGAAAAACTGTTTTTT. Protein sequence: CASSWGGTGGEKLFF.

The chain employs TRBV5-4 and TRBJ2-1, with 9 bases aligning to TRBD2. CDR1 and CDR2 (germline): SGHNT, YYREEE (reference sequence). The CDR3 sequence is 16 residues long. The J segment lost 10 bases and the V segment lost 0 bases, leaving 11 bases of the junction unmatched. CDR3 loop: CASSLGSGGSRVEQFF. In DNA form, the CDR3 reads TGTGCCAGCAGCTTGGGTAGCGGGGGATCAAGGGTAGAGCAGTTCTTC.

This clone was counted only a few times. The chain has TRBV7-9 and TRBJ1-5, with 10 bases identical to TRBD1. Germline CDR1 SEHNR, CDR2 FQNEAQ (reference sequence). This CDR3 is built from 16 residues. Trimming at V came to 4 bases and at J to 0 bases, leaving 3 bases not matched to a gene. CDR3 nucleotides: TGTGCCAGCAGCTCCGGGACAGGGGCTAGCAATCAGCCCCAGCATTTT. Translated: CASSSGTGASNQPQHF. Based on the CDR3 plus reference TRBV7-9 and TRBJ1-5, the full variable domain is DTGVSQNPRHKITKRGQNVTFRCDPISEHNRLYWYRQTLGQGPEFLTYFQNEAQLEKSRLLSDRFSAERPKGSFSTLEIQRTEQGDSAMYLCASSSGTGASNQPQHFGDGTRLSIL.

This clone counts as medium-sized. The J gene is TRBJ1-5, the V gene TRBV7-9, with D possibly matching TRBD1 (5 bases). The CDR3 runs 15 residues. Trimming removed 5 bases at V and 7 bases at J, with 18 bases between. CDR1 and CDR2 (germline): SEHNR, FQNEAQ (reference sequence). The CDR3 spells CASSPDFREGQPQHF. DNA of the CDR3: TGTGCCAGCAGCCCCGATTTCAGGGAGGGACAGCCCCAGCATTTT.

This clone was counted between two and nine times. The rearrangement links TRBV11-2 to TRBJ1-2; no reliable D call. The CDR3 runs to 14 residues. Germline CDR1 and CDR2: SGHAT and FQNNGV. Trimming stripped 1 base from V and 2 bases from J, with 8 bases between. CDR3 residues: CASSLGSGNYGYTF. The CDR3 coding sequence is TGTGCCAGCAGCTTAGGATCGGGGAACTATGGCTACACCTTC.

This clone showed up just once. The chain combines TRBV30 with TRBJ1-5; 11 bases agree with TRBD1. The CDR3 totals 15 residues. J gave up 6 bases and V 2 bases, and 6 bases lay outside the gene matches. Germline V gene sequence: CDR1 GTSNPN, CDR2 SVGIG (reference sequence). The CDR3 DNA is TGTGCCTGGAGTCTCCGTGGACAGGGGGCTCAGCCCCAGCATTTT. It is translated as CAWSLRGQGAQPQHF.

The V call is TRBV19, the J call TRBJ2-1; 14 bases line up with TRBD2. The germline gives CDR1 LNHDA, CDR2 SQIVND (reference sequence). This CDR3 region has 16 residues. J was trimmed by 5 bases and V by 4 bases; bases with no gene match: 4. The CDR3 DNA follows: TGTGCCAGTAGTACTGGGACTAGCGGGAGAAACAATGAGCAGTTCTTC. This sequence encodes CASSTGTSGRNNEQFF. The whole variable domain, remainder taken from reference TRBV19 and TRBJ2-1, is DGGITQSPKYLFRKEGQNVTLSCEQNLNHDAMYWYRQDPGQGLRLIYYSQIVNDFQKGDIAEGYSVSREKKESFPLTVTSAQKNPTAFYLCASSTGTSGRNNEQFFGPGTRLTVL.